These T cell receptor beta chains were read from a single sample in a study of blood T cell repertoires in COVID-19. Sequencing was performed with immunoSEQ multiplex PCR; in TCRdb, only in-frame clones are kept and a portion is missing. Altogether approximately 110,000 clones are present, 75% to 90% being singletons, with the ten largest covering around 3.3%. Input material: peripheral blood. The source is a woman of 80 years or more with COVID-19, enrolled during active disease. The CDR3 runs from the conserved cysteine through the conserved F or W. The D gene is left open where the match is weak. The size entry is marked missing in some rows and otherwise reads once, few, many or a size class.

d_call j_call v_call clone_size cdr3_length cdr3_nt cdr3_aa
. TRBJ2-7 TRBV3-1/TRBV3-2 . 15 TGTGCCAGCAGCCAGGGGCCAATTTCCTCCTACGAGCAGTACTTC CASSQGPISSYEQYF
TRBD1 TRBJ1-2 TRBV28 . 17 TGTGCCAGCAGCAGTTTAGTGACAGGGGGACCTAACTATGGCTACACCTTC CASSSLVTGGPNYGYTF
. TRBJ2-7 TRBV3-1/TRBV3-2 . 13 TGTGCCAGCAGCCAAGATCCCGGGTTCGAGCAGTACTTC CASSQDPGFEQYF
. TRBJ1-2 TRBV4-1 . 17 TGCGCCAGCAGCCAAGATTCGGGTGCAGTGTCGAGGCATGGCTACACCTTC CASSQDSGAVSRHGYTF
. TRBJ2-3 TRBV5-1 . 15 TGCGCCAGCAGCTTGGGTCCGGGGGGCCCAGATACGCAGTATTTT CASSLGPGGPDTQYF
. TRBJ2-3 TRBV3-1/TRBV3-2 . 15 TGTGCCAGCAGCCAAGCACAGGGAGGCACAGATACGCAGTATTTT CASSQAQGGTDTQYF
TRBD2 TRBJ2-2 TRBV3-1/TRBV3-2 . 16 TGTGCCAGCAGCCCGGGACTAGCGGGAGGTACCGGGGAGCTGTTTTTT CASSPGLAGGTGELFF
TRBD2 TRBJ2-1 TRBV4-2 . 16 TGTGCCAGCAGCCAAGATATAAGGAGCGGGAGGGCTGAGCAGTTCTTC CASSQDIRSGRAEQFF
TRBD2 TRBJ2-1 TRBV5-1 . 17 TGCGCCAGCAGCTACCCCGGGACTAGCGGAACCTACAATGAGCAGTTCTTC CASSYPGTSGTYNEQFF
. TRBJ2-7 TRBV12-3/TRBV12-4 . 12 TGTGCCAGCAGTTTAGCGCGGGGCGAGCAGTACTTC CASSLARGEQYF
. TRBJ1-2 TRBV18 . 14 TGTGCCAGCTCACCACCGGTCAGGGGCTATGGCTACACCTTC CASSPPVRGYGYTF
TRBD1 TRBJ2-7 TRBV6-2/TRBV6-3 . 14 TGTGCCAGCAGTGAGCCGGGACAGAACTACGAGCAGTACTTC CASSEPGQNYEQYF
. TRBJ2-3 TRBV6-2/TRBV6-3 . 13 TGTGCCAGCAGTGACCAGACTACAGATACGCAGTATTTT CASSDQTTDTQYF
. TRBJ2-2 TRBV3-1/TRBV3-2 . 14 TGTGCCAGCAGACAGGGTAGCAACACCGGGGAGCTGTTTTTT CASRQGSNTGELFF
TRBD2 TRBJ2-7 TRBV29-1 . 14 TGCAGCGTGGCGGGGACTAGCGGGACCTCCGAGCAGTACTTC CSVAGTSGTSEQYF
. TRBJ2-7 TRBV12-3/TRBV12-4 . 13 TGTGCCAGCAGTTTGGGCAGGGCCTACGAGCAGTACTTC CASSLGRAYEQYF
TRBD1 TRBJ2-1 TRBV5-1 . 15 TGCGCCAGCAGCTTGGGTACAGGGGAAGGCCATGAGCAGTTCTTC CASSLGTGEGHEQFF
. TRBJ1-3 TRBV2 once 12 TGTGCCAGCAGTCTGACAGTATACACCATATATTTT CASSLTVYTIYF
. TRBJ2-5 TRBV9 once 14 TGTGCCAGCAGCAATAGGGGCGGTGGAGAGACCCAGTACTTC CASSNRGGGETQYF
TRBD2 TRBJ2-2 TRBV6-1 once 16 TGTGCCAGCAGTGTCACTAGCGGGGTGAACACCGGGGAGCTGTTTTTT CASSVTSGVNTGELFF
TRBD2 TRBJ2-2 TRBV3-1/TRBV3-2 once 15 TGTGCCAGCAGCCACGGACTAGCGATCGCCGGGGAGCTGTTTTTT CASSHGLAIAGELFF
TRBD1 TRBJ2-5 TRBV11-2 . 15 TGTGCCAGCAGCGGGGGACAGGTCAAGAGGGAGACCCAGTACTTC CASSGGQVKRETQYF
TRBD2 TRBJ2-1 TRBV19 once 15 TGTGCCAGTAGTATAACTAGCGGGAGGGCCTTGGCGCCGTTCTTC CASSITSGRALAPFF
. TRBJ2-7 TRBV9 . 13 TGTGCCAGCAGCGTAGACCCTAGTCGCGAGCAGTACTTC CASSVDPSREQYF
TRBD1 TRBJ2-5 TRBV12-3/TRBV12-4 . 13 TGTGCCAGCAGCCTGGACAGGATTGAGACCCAGTACTTC CASSLDRIETQYF
. TRBJ2-7 TRBV5-1 once 13 TGCGCCAGCAGCCCTGACTCTTCCTACGAGCAGTACTTC CASSPDSSYEQYF
. TRBJ1-6 TRBV3-1/TRBV3-2 . 14 TGTGCCAGCAGCCAACTTACAAGAAATTCACCCCTCCACTTT CASSQLTRNSPLHF
TRBD2 TRBJ2-1 TRBV5-1 . 19 TGCGCCAGCAGCTCCCGCCCTCTAGCGGGAGGGGTCTCCTACAATGAGCAGTTCTTC CASSSRPLAGGVSYNEQFF
. TRBJ1-1 TRBV11-2 . 11 TGTGCCAGCAACCAACAGACTGAAGCTTTCTTT CASNQQTEAFF
TRBD1 TRBJ2-1 TRBV28 . 15 TGTGCCAGCAGTCCTCGGACAGGTATTTACAATGAGCAGTTCTTC CASSPRTGIYNEQFF
TRBD1 TRBJ1-1 TRBV5-6 few 16 TGTGCCAGCAGCCCCCTTTCCGTGACAGGGAATACTGAAGCTTTCTTT CASSPLSVTGNTEAFF
TRBD1 TRBJ2-1 TRBV28 . 12 TGTGCCAGCACCCGAGGGGGCTATGAGCAGTTCTTC CASTRGGYEQFF
TRBD1 TRBJ1-1 TRBV28 . 14 TGTGCCAGCAGCTACAGGGGGCGGGTCACTGAAGCTTTCTTT CASSYRGRVTEAFF
. TRBJ2-1 TRBV7-3 once 15 TGTGCCAGCAGCTTAATAGCGGTCTCCTACAATGAGCAGTTCTTC CASSLIAVSYNEQFF
. TRBJ2-1 TRBV5-1 . 15 TGCGCCAGCAGCTTAAACGGGGATTCCTACAATGAGCAGTTCTTC CASSLNGDSYNEQFF
. TRBJ1-4 TRBV6-5 . 11 TGTGCCAGCAAACTCGGACAGAAACTGTTTTTT CASKLGQKLFF
. TRBJ1-2 TRBV7-2 . 12 TGTGCCAGCAGCTTAGACAGCTATGGCTACACCTTC CASSLDSYGYTF
. TRBJ2-5 TRBV27 . 15 TGTGCCAGCAGTGAAGACCATCAGGGGCGGGAGACCCAGTACTTC CASSEDHQGRETQYF
TRBD1 TRBJ1-2 TRBV28 . 15 TGTGCCAGCAGCCCAAGGACAGGGGCGGAATATGGCTACACCTTC CASSPRTGAEYGYTF
. TRBJ2-7 TRBV6-1 . 14 TGTGCCAGCAGTGAAGCGTTCCGAGGCTACGAGCAGTACTTC CASSEAFRGYEQYF
TRBD2 TRBJ2-1 TRBV20-1 . 15 TGCAGTGCTAGTAACCCGGGACTAGCGGGAGTGGAGCAGTTCTTC CSASNPGLAGVEQFF
. TRBJ1-1 TRBV3-1/TRBV3-2 . 14 TGTGCCAGCAGCCAATGGAGGGAGAACACTGAAGCTTTCTTT CASSQWRENTEAFF
TRBD2 TRBJ2-1 TRBV7-2 . 16 TGTGCCAGCAGCTCCCCCCCGGGAGGGCCAAGGAATGAGCAGTTCTTC CASSSPPGGPRNEQFF
. TRBJ1-5 TRBV5-1 once 15 TGCGCCAGCAGACCGGGGGGGCAGGGAAATCAGCCCCAGCATTTT CASRPGGQGNQPQHF
TRBD1 TRBJ1-5 TRBV11-2 once 12 TGTGCCAGCAGTAACAGGGGTCAGCCCCAGCATTTT CASSNRGQPQHF
. TRBJ1-6 TRBV28 . 13 TGTGCCAGCATCGGCAGGGATAATTCACCCCTCCACTTT CASIGRDNSPLHF
. TRBJ2-1 TRBV7-8 . 14 TGTGCCAGCAGCTCCTCCCCGGGGGTGAATGAGCAGTTCTTC CASSSSPGVNEQFF
. TRBJ1-1 TRBV3-1/TRBV3-2 once 12 TGTGCCAGCAGCCAAGGGACAGCAGAAGCTTTCTTT CASSQGTAEAFF
. TRBJ2-2 TRBV2 few 15 TGTGCCAGCAGTGAACAGGGGTCCGGCACCGGGGAGCTGTTTTTT CASSEQGSGTGELFF
TRBD2 TRBJ2-3 TRBV4-1 once 16 TGCGCCAGCAGCGAACCCCCGGGAGGGCGGGAAGATACGCAGTATTTT CASSEPPGGREDTQYF
TRBD2 TRBJ2-1 TRBV7-3 . 15 TGTGCCAGCAGCCGAGGGACTAGCGGGAGGAATGAGCAGTTCTTC CASSRGTSGRNEQFF
TRBD1 TRBJ1-3 TRBV27 once 16 TGTGCCAGCAGTCCGAGACAGGGAATTGCTGGAAACACCATATATTTT CASSPRQGIAGNTIYF
. TRBJ1-1 TRBV18 . 13 TGTGCCAGCTCACCCGGACAGAACACTGAAGCTTTCTTT CASSPGQNTEAFF
TRBD2 TRBJ2-1 TRBV6-5 . 15 TGTGCCAGCAGTTCAGGACTAGCGGGGAACAATGAGCAGTTCTTC CASSSGLAGNNEQFF
. TRBJ2-2 TRBV5-1 . 15 TGCGCCAGCAGCCGGGGGGACAGGTCCACCGGGGAGCTGTTTTTT CASSRGDRSTGELFF
TRBD1 TRBJ1-1 TRBV11-2 . 14 TGTGCCAGCAGCTCTGGGACAGGGGACCTTGGGGCTTTCTTT CASSSGTGDLGAFF
TRBD1 TRBJ1-2 TRBV28 . 20 TGTGCCAGCAGCCAAATTTCGCAGTGGTTGGATCGTGACAGGGGATATGGCTACACCTTC CASSQISQWLDRDRGYGYTF
. TRBJ1-6 TRBV6-2/TRBV6-3 . 14 TGTGCCAGCAGTTACCCGACAGAGAATTCACCCCTCCACTTT CASSYPTENSPLHF
. TRBJ2-7 TRBV28 . 13 TGTGGCATAAGTAGCGGTAGCAGGTACGAGCAGTACTTC CGISSGSRYEQYF
. TRBJ1-2 TRBV6-2/TRBV6-3 . 12 TGTGCCAGCAGTTTCAAAAACTATGGCTACACCTTC CASSFKNYGYTF